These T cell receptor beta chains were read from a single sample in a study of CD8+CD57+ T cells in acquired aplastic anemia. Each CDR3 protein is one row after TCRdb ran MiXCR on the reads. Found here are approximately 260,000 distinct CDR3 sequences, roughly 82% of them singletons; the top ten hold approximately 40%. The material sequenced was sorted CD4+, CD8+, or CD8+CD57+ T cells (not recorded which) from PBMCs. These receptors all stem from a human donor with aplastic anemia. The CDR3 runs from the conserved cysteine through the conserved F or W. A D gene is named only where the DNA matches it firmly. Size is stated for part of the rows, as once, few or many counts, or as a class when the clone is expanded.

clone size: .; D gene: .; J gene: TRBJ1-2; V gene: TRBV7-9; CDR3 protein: CASSESTYGDTF; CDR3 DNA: TGCGCCAGCAGCGAAAGTACCTATGGTGACACCTTC
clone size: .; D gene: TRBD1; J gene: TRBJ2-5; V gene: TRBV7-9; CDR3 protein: CASSARTGPRATEYF; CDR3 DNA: TGTGCCAGCAGCGCCCGGACAGGGCCCCGGGCGACCGAGTACTTC
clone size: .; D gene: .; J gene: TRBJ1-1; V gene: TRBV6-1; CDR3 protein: CASTEPGETEAFF; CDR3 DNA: TGTGCCAGCACCGAACCAGGGGAAACTGAAGCTTTCTTT
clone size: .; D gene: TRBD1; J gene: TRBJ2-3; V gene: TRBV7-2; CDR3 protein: CASSWGQGWRSTDTQYF; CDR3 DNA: TGTGCCAGCAGCTGGGGACAGGGGTGGAGGTCCACAGATACGCAGTATTTT
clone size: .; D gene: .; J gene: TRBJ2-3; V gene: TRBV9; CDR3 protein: CASGDGGRETEYF; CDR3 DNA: TGTGCCAGCGGGGACGGGGGCAGAGAGACGGAGTATTTT
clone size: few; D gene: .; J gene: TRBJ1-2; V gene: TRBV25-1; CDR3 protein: CASSEKWDAENYGYTF; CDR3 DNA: TGTGCCAGCAGTGAAAAATGGGACGCAGAGAACTATGGCTACACCTTC
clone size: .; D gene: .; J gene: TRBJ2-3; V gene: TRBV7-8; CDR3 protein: CASGDAPPDTQYF; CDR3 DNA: TGTGCCAGCGGCGATGCGCCCCCAGATACGCAGTATTTT
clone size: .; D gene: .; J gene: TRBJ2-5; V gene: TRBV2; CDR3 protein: CASSDPYKETQYF; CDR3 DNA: TGTGCCAGCAGTGATCCCTACAAGGAGACCCAGTACTTC
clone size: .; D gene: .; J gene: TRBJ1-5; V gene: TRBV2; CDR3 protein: CASGMAGGPHPQHF; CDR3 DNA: TGTGCCAGCGGCATGGCGGGAGGTCCCCATCCGCAGCATTTT
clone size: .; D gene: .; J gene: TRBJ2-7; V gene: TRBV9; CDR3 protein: CASSIIHGSSNEQYF; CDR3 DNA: TGTGCCAGCAGTATTATACACGGAAGCTCAAATGAGCAGTACTTC
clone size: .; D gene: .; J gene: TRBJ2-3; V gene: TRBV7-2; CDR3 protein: CASSSGTNHNSPLYF; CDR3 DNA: TGTGCCAGCAGCTCCGGGACAAACCATAATTCACCCCTCTATTTT
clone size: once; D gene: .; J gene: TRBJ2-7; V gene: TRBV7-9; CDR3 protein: CASSRLGIRGYEQYF; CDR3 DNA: TGTGCCAGCAGCCGCTTGGGGATTCGGGGCTACGAGCAGTACTTC
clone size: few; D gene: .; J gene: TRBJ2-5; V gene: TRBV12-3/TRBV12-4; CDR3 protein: CASSTARETQYF; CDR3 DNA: TGTGCCAGCAGTACGGCTAGGGAGACCCAGTACTTC
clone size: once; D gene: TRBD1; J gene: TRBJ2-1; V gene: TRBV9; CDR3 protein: CASSVGGTATDTQQFF; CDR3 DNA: TGTGCCAGCAGCGTAGGGGGGACAGCCACAGATACGCAGCAGTTCTTC
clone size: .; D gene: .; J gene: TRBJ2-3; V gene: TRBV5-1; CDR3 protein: CASSFASAMSTQYF; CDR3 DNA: TGTGCCAGCAGCTTTGCTAGCGCAATGAGTACGCAGTATTTT
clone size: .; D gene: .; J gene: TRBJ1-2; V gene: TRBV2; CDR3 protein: CASTGGAGRHYGYTF; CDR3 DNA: TGTGCCAGCACCGGAGGGGCGGGGCGGCACTATGGCTACACCTTC
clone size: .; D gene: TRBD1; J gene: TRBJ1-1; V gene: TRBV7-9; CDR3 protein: CASSPGTGDHTDTFF; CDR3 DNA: TGTGCCAGCAGCCCCGGGACAGGGGATCACACAGATACGTTCTTT
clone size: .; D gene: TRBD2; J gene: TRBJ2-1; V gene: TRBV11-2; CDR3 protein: CASSFEWGGGSDEQFF; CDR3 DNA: TGTGCCAGCAGCTTTGAGTGGGGGGGGGGGAGCGATGAGCAGTTCTTC
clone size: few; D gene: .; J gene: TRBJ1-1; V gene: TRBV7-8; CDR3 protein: CASSLARTADTQDFF; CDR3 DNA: TGTGCCAGCAGCTTAGCTCGAACAGCCGACACGCAAGATTTCTTT
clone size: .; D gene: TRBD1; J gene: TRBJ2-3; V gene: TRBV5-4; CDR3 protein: CASSPDRVKRDTQYF; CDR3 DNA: TGTGCCAGCAGTCCAGACAGGGTTAAGAGAGATACGCAGTATTTT
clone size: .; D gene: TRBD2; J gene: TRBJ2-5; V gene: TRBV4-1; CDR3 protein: CASSHLERGETQYF; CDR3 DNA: TGCGCCAGCAGCCACCTAGAGCGGGGAGAGACCCAGTACTTC
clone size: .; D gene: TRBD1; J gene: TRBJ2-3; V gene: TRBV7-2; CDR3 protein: CASSLTGGSTDTQYF; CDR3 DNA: TGTGCCAGCAGCTTGACAGGGGGGAGCACAGATACGCAGTATTTT
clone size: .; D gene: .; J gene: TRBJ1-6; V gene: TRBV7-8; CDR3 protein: CASSLGAGGTTSPLHF; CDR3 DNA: TGTGCCAGCAGCTTGGGGGCAGGCGGCACAACTTCACCCCTCCACTTT
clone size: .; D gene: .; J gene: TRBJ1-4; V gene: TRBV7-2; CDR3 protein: CASSLDRGPDKLFF; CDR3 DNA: TGTGCCAGCAGCTTGGACAGAGGTCCCGATAAGCTGTTTTTT
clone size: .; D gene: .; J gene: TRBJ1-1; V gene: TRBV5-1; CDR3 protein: CASSEDSINTTEAFF; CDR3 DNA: TGTGCCAGCAGCGAAGACAGCATCAACACCACTGAAGCTTTCTTT
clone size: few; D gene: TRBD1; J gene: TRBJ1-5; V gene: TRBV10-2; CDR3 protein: CASSQGPQGNPINQPQHF; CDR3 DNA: TGCGCCAGCAGCCAAGGCCCACAGGGGAACCCTATCAATCAGCCCCAGCATTTT